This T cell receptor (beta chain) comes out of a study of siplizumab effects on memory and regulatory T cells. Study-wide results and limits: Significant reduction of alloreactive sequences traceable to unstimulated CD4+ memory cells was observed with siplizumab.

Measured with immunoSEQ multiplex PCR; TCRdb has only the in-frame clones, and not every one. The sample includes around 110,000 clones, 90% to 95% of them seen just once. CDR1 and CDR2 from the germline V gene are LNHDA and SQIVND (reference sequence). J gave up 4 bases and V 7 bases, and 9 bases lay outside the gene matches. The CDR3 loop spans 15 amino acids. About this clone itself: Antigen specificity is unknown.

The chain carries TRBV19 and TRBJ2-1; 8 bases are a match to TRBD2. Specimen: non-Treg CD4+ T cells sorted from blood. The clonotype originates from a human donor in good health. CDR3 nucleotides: TGTGCCAGTACCCCTAATAGCGGGGCTTACAATGAGCAGTTCTTC. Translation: CASTPNSGAYNEQFF.